This TCR beta chain was observed in a study of T-cell reconstitution after alpha-beta-depleted transplantation in children. Points on this clonotype: Lacking the conserved final phenylalanine or tryptophan, this CDR3 likely reflects a read error. The DNA is omitted, as the CDR3 cannot be located on it reliably, and the CDR3 follows TCRdb's listing.

The CDR3 numbers 14 amino acids, ends counted. The germline V gene encodes CDR1 SGHRS and CDR2 YFSETQ. Preparation of the TCRbeta library involved a method that used unique molecular identifiers. TCRdb independently ran MiXCR on the PCR reads; one entry per CDR3 protein. The sample contains about 610,000 distinct CDR3 sequences, roughly a tenth of which appear only once. The sequencing here drew on PBMCs from the stem cell graft donor, taken from the stem cell graft. The source of this sequence is a human donor who donated a stem cell graft to a child with acute myeloid leukemia. The chain has TRBV5-1 and TRBJ2-3; the listed D gene, TRBD2, was not tested against the DNA. CDR3 region: CASSREPGLGTLEP.